Shown below are 8 T cell receptor beta chains from a single sample sequenced in a study of tumor-infiltrating lymphocytes in primary liver carcinoma. Total RNA (around 500 ng) served as template for TCR beta cDNA synthesis primed by a constant-region primer. What produced the TCR beta libraries was three nested multiplex PCR rounds using slightly modified ARM-PCR. Both of the initial two PCR rounds ran for about 11 cycles and employed TRBV1-TRBV30 forward primers alongside a C-beta reverse primer. TCRdb re-called the multiplex PCR reads with MiXCR, one entry per CDR3 protein. The sample lists roughly 120,000 distinct CDR3 sequences, approximately 70% occurring once. Co-extraction of RNA and DNA was performed on 20-30 mg of unsorted bulk tissue. Source material: liver tumor tissue from sampling region 1. Subset reported: tumor region T1, superior pole. The receptors were sampled from a woman aged 55-70 years with primary liver carcinoma and hepatitis B virus infection.

Regarding this clonotype: The junction and the germline gene differ at one end; a read error may be behind it. The J gene is TRBJ2-7, the V gene TRBV11-2; 9 bases line up with TRBD1. Germline V gene data show CDR1 as SGHAT and CDR2 as FQNNGV. The CDR3 has 14 amino acids. In nucleotides, the CDR3 is TGTGCCATCAGCACGACAGGGGGGTCCTACGAGCAGTACTTC. Amino acids: CAISTTGGSYEQYF.

About this clonotype: Germline and junction disagree at one end, which may indicate a read error. The rearrangement links TRBV6-5 to TRBJ2-4, with D unresolved. Germline lookup yields CDR1 MNHEY and CDR2 SVGAGI. The CDR3 contains 14 residues. The CDR3 spells CAGSRHGTKNIQYF. CDR3 bases: TGTGCCGGCAGCCGACATGGAACCAAAAACATTCAGTACTTC.

This clonotype has at least ten counts. This chain connects TRBV12-3 or TRBV12-4 to TRBJ1-3, with a tentative D call TRBD1 (5 bases). The CDR3 is made up of 15 amino acids. The V and J ends lost 2 bases and 1 base respectively, with 9 bases between them. CDR3 bases: TGTGCCAGCAGTTTACCCGGGACTTCTGGAAACACCATATATTTT. Protein product: CASSLPGTSGNTIYF.

Note on this clonotype: No conserved phenylalanine or tryptophan is present at the end of the CDR3, so a read error is the likely explanation. The V gene is TRBV29-1, the J gene TRBJ2-1; 12 bases map to TRBD2. The CDR3 loop spans 14 amino acids. Germline assignment: CDR1 SQVTM and CDR2 ANQGSEA. V shed 7 bases and J 6 bases; nucleotides not matched to a gene: 7. The CDR3 spells CSEVTSGRPNEQFL. The DNA of the CDR3 is TGCAGCGAGGTCACTAGCGGGAGGCCCAATGAGCAGTTCTTA.

Regarding this clonotype: A much larger clone lies one base from this, so it may be a read error. The chain joins TRBV5-6 to TRBJ2-2; 7 bases are a match to TRBD1. This CDR3 has 16 amino acids. Germline loops: CDR1 SGHDT, CDR2 YYEEEE. CDR3 sequence: CASSSRGLGNTGELSF. The CDR3 coding sequence is TGTGCCAGCAGTAGTAGGGGGCTCGGGAACACCGGGGAGCTGTCTTTT.

Of note for this clonotype: This sequence may be a read error, since a much larger clone differs from it by one base. This chain uses TRBV29-1 with TRBJ2-1; TRBD2 might be the D (5 bases). Germline lookup yields CDR1 SQVTM and CDR2 ANQGSEA. The CDR3 contains 13 residues. V dropped 3 bases and J dropped 10 bases, with 16 bases sitting between them. The CDR3, as DNA: TGCAGCGTTGATGATCGGGGTCTTAAGGAGCAGTTCTTC. Translated, it gives CSVDDRGLKEQFF.

Regarding this clonotype: At one boundary the junction diverges from the germline segment, which might be a read error. The chain is built from TRBV11-2 and TRBJ2-3, with 10 bases that match TRBD1. The CDR3 is 17 amino acids. Germline V gene sequence: CDR1 SGHAT, CDR2 FQNNGV. The CDR3 DNA is TGTGCCAACAGCCCGGGACAGGGGACGGGGGGGGCAGATACGCAGTATTTT. It specifies CANSPGQGTGGADTQYF. The complete variable domain, with remaining parts taken from reference TRBV11-2 and TRBJ2-3, reads EAGVAQSPRYKIIEKRQSVAFWCNPISGHATLYWYQQILGQGPKLLIQFQNNGVVDDSQLPKDRFSAERLKGVDSTLKIQPAKLEDSAVYLCANSPGQGTGGADTQYFGPGTRLTVL.

With regard to this clonotype: Compared with germline, one end of the junction differs, possibly owing to a read error. CDR3 in DNA: TGTAGTGCTAGTGCCGGGACTAGCGGTTACGAGCAGTACTTC. As protein: CSASAGTSGYEQYF. This sequence joins TRBV20-1 and TRBJ2-7; 11 nucleotides align to TRBD2. Per the germline V gene, CDR1 is DFQATT and CDR2 is SNEGSKA (reference sequence). The CDR3 extends over 14 amino acids.